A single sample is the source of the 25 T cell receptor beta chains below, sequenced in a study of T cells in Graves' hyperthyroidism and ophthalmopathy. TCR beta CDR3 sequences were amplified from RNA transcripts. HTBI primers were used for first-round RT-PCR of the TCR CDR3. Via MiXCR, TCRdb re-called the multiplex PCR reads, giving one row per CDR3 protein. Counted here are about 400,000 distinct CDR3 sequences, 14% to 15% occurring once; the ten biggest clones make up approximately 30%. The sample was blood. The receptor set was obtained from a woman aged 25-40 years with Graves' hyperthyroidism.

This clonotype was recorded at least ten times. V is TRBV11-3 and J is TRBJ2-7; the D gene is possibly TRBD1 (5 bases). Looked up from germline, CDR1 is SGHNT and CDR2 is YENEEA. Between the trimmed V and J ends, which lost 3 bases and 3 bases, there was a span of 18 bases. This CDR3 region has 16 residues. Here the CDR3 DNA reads TGTGCCAGCAGCTTCCTCTCCGGACAAGGGTTCTACGAGCAGTACTTC. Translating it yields CASSFLSGQGFYEQYF.

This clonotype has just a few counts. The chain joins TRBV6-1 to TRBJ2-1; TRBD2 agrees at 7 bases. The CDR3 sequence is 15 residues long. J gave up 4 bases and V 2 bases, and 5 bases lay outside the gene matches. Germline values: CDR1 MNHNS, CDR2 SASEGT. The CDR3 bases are TGTGCCAGCAGTGAACCGGGAGGAAGATACAATGAGCAGTTCTTC. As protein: CASSEPGGRYNEQFF.

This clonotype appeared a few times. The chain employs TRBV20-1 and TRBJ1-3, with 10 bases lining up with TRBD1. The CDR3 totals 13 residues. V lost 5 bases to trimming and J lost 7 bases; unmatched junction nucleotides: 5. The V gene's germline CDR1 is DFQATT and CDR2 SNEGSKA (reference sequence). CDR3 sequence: CSALRTGGNTIYF. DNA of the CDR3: TGCAGTGCTCTACGGACAGGGGGTAACACCATATATTTT.

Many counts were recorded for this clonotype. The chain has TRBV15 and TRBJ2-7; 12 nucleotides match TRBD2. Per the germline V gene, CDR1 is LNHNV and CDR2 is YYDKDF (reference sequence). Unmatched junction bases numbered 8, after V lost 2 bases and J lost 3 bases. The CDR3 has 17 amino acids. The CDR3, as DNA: TGTGCCACCAGCAGATCTGGACTAGCGGGACGTCGCTACGAGCAGTACTTC. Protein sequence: CATSRSGLAGRRYEQYF.

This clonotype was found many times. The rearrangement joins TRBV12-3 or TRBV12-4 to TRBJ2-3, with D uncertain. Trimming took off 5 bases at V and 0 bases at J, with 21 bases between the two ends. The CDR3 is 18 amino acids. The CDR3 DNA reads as TGTGCCAGCAGTGAATTTGGATCAGTCCAAGCTAGCACAGATACGCAGTATTTT. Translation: CASSEFGSVQASTDTQYF.

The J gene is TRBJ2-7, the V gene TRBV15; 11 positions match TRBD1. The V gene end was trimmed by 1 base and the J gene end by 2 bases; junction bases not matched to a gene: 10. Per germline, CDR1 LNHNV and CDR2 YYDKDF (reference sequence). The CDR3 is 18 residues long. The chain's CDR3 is CATSRARGWDRGAYEQYF. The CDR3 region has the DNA TGTGCCACCAGCAGAGCTAGGGGATGGGACAGGGGGGCCTACGAGCAGTACTTC.

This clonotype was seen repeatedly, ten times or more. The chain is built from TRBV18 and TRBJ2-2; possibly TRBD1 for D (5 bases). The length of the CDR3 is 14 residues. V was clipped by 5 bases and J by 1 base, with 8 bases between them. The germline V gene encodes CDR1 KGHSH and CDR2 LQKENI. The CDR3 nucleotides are TGTGCCAGCTCAAAGGACATGAACACCGGGGAGCTGTTTTTT. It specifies CASSKDMNTGELFF.

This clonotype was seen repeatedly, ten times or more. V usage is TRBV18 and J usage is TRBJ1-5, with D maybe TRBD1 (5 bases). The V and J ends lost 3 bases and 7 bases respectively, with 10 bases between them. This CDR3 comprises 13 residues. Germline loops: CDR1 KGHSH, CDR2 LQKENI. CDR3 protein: CASSPGVGQPQHF. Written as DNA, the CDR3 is TGTGCCAGCTCACCGGGGGTCGGGCAGCCCCAGCATTTT.

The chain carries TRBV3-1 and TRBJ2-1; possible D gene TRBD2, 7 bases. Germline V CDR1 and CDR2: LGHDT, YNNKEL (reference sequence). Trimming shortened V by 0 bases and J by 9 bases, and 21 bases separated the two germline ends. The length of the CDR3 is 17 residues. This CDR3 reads CASSQDGLAAGGGEQFF. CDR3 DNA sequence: TGTGCCAGCAGCCAAGATGGGCTAGCGGCCGGAGGGGGTGAGCAGTTCTTC.

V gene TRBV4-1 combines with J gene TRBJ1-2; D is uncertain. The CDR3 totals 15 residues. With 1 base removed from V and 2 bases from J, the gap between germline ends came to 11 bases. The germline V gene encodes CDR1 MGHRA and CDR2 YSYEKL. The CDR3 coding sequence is TGCGCCAGCAGCCAAGTTGACGACCCAAACTATGGCTACACCTTC. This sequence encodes CASSQVDDPNYGYTF.

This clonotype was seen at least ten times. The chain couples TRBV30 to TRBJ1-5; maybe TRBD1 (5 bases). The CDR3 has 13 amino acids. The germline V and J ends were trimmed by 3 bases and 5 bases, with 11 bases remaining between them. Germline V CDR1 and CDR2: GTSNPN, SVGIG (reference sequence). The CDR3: CAWRRQTDQPQHF. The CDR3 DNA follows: TGTGCCTGGAGGAGACAGACCGATCAGCCCCAGCATTTT.

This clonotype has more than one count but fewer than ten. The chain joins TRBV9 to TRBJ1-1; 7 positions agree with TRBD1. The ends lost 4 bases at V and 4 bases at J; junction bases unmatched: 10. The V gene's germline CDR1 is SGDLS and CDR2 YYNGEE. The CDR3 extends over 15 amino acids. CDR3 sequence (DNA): TGTGCCAGCAGCTCCGACAGGGTAGGAGGCACTGAAGCTTTCTTT. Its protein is CASSSDRVGGTEAFF.

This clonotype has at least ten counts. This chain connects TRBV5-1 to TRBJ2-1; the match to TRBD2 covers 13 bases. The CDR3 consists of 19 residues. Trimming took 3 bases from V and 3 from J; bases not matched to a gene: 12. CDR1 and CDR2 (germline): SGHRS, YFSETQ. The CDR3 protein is CASSSKSGTSGTNYNEQFF. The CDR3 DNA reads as TGCGCCAGCAGCTCTAAATCCGGGACTAGCGGGACCAACTACAATGAGCAGTTCTTC.

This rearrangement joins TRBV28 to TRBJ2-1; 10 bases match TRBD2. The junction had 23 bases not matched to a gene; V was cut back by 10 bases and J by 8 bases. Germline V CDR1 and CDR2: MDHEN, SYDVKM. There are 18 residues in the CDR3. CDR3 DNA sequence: TGTGCCATAAAGCTAGCGGGAGTCGCGACCGGGACAATCGATGAGCAGTTCTTC. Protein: CAIKLAGVATGTIDEQFF.

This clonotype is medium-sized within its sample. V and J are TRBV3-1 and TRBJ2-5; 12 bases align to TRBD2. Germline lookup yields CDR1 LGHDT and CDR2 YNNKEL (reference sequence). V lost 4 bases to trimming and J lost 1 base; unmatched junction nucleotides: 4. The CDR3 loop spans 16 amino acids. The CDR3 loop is CASSRRTSGTQETQYF. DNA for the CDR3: TGTGCCAGCAGCCGGAGGACTAGCGGGACCCAAGAGACCCAGTACTTC.

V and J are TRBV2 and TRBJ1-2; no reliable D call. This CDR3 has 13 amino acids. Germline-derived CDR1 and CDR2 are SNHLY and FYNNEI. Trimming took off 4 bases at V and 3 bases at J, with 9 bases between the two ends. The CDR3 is CASSGPEHYGYTF. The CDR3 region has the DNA TGTGCCAGCAGTGGTCCGGAACACTATGGCTACACCTTC.

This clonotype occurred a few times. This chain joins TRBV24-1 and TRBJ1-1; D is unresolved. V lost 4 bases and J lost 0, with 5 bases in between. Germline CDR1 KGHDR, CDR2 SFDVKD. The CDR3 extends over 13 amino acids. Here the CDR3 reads CATSDTLNTEAFF. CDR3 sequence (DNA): TGTGCCACCAGTGACACTTTGAACACTGAAGCTTTCTTT.

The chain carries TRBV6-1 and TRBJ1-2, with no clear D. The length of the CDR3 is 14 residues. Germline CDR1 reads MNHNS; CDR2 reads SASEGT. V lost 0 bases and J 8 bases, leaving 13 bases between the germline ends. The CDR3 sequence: CASSEASRDLGYTF. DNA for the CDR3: TGTGCCAGCAGTGAAGCATCCCGAGACCTCGGCTACACCTTC.

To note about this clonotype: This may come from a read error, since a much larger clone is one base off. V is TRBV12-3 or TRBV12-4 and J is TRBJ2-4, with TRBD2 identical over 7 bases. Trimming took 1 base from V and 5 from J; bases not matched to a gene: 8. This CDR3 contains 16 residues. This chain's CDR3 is CASSLGVTSDENIQYF. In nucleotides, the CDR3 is TGTGCCAGCAGTTTAGGGGTCACTAGCGACGAAAACATTCAGTACTTC.

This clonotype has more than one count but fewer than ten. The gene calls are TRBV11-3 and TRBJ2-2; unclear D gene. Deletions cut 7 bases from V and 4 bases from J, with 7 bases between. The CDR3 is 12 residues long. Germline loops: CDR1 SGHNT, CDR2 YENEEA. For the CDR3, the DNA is TGTGCCAGCAATGGGTTCACCGGGGAGCTGTTTTTT. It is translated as CASNGFTGELFF.

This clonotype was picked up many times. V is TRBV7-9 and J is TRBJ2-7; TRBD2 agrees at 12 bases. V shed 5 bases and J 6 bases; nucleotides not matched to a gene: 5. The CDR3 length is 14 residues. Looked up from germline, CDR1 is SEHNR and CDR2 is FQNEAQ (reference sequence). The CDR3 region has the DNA TGTGCCAGCAGCGCCGCGGGACTAGCGGGCGAGCAGTACTTC. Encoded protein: CASSAAGLAGEQYF.

The CDR3 region is CASSQAPGLAGGSPYEQYF. In DNA, the CDR3 is TGCGCCAGCAGCCAAGCCCCGGGACTAGCGGGAGGATCGCCCTACGAGCAGTACTTC. The chain joins TRBV4-1 to TRBJ2-7; 15 positions agree with TRBD2. In germline, CDR1 is MGHRA, CDR2 YSYEKL. The CDR3 length is 19 residues. The V segment lost 1 base and the J segment 2 bases; nucleotides outside the gene matches: 9.

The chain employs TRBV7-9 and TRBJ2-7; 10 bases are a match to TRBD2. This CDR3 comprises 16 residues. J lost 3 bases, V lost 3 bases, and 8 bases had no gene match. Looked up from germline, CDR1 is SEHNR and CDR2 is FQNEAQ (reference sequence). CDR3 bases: TGTGCCAGCAGCTTCACATGGGCTAGCGGGAGCTACGAGCAGTACTTC. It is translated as CASSFTWASGSYEQYF.

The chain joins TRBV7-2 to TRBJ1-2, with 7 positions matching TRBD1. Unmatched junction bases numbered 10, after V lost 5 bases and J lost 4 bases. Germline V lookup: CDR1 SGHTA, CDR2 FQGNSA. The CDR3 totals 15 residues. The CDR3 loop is CASSANAGGTYGYTF. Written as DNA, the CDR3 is TGTGCCAGCAGCGCTAACGCAGGGGGGACCTATGGCTACACCTTC.

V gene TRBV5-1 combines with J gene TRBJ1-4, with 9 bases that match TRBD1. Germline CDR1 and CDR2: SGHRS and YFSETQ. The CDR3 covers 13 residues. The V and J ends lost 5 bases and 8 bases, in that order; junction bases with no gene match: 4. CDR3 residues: CASSTGGREKLFF. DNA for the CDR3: TGCGCCAGCAGTACAGGGGGCAGGGAAAAACTGTTTTTT.